These 29 T cell receptor beta chains originate from one sample sequenced in a study of CXCR3-negative and CXCR3-positive naive CD8 T cells (dated by TCRdb to 2018 to 2020). The sequencer listed for this sample is NextSeq 550. The Human TCR Profiling Kit (MiLaboratory) was used to prepare UMI-labeled 5' RACE TRB cDNA libraries. Each CDR3 protein sequence appears as one entry after TCRdb reprocessed the reads, and no DNA is included. The table kept for this sample lists some 41,000 distinct CDR3 sequences. Around 1.9% of the sample is taken by the ten largest. The sequenced sample was naive CXCR3- CD8+ T cells from blood. In the paper's terms, the cell subset or site label means: CD45RO-CCR7+CD27+CD95- naive CD8+ T cells lacking CXCR3 (TNR3-). The source of these receptors is a human donor in good health. Some clones in this sample may be carry-over from other donors' samples.

This chain uses TRBV5-1 with TRBJ2-7. From germline, CDR1 is SGHRS and CDR2 YFSETQ. The CDR3 has 14 amino acids. The CDR3 sequence: CASSWDSSSYEQYF. Using reference TRBV5-1 and TRBJ2-7 for the parts outside the CDR3, the full variable domain is KAGVTQTPRYLIKTRGQQVTLSCSPISGHRSVSWYQQTPGQGLQFLFEYFSETQRNKGNFPGRFSGRQFSNSRSEMNVSTLELGDSALYLCASSWDSSSYEQYFGPGTRLTVT.

This chain links TRBV7-2 with TRBJ2-7. The CDR3 is 13 amino acids. Germline V gene lookup returns CDR1 SGHTA and CDR2 FQGNSA. CDR3 sequence: CASSPSDRYEQYF. Complete variable domain (other parts from reference TRBV7-2 and TRBJ2-7): GAGVSQSPSNKVTEKGKDVELRCDPISGHTALYWYRQSLGQGLEFLIYFQGNSAPDKSGLPSDRFSAERTGGSVSTLTIQRTQQEDSAVYLCASSPSDRYEQYFGPGTRLTVT.

The chain combines TRBV29-1 with TRBJ2-7; TCRdb's D call, TRBD2, is unchecked because there is no DNA. This CDR3 spans 15 amino acids. Germline loops: CDR1 SQVTM, CDR2 ANQGSEA. CDR3 protein: CSVSAPSGSGDEQYF.

This rearrangement joins TRBV19 to TRBJ1-3; without DNA, the TCRdb call of TRBD1 cannot be checked. The length of the CDR3 is 16 residues. CDR1 and CDR2 (germline): LNHDA, SQIVND (reference sequence). CDR3 region: CASSFRDPATGNTIYF.

V usage is TRBV14 and J usage is TRBJ2-1. Germline V gene lookup returns CDR1 SGHDN and CDR2 FVKESK. This CDR3 contains 12 residues. Here the CDR3 reads CASSHPSNEQFF.

The V gene is TRBV5-6, the J gene TRBJ2-3; TCRdb designates TRBD2, a call that cannot be tested without DNA. The CDR3 sequence is 14 residues long. Germline-derived CDR1 and CDR2 are SGHDT and YYEEEE. The CDR3 loop reads CASTIGGVGDTQYF.

V is TRBV7-2 and J is TRBJ2-7; TCRdb gives TRBD1 as the D gene, but with no DNA this cannot be confirmed. Germline values: CDR1 SGHTA, CDR2 FQGNSA. The CDR3 has 14 amino acids. The CDR3: CASRDMAEIYEQYF.

This sequence joins TRBV7-6 and TRBJ1-1. This CDR3 is 13 amino acids long. The germline V gene encodes CDR1 SGHVS and CDR2 FNYEAQ. CDR3 sequence reads: CASSLEVHTEAFF.

This rearrangement joins TRBV5-1 to TRBJ1-2; the TRBD1 assignment by TCRdb is unverifiable without DNA. From germline, CDR1 is SGHRS and CDR2 YFSETQ. The CDR3 is 15 amino acids. The CDR3 here is CASSQTSTGFYGYTF.

The gene calls are TRBV7-6 and TRBJ2-2; TCRdb calls TRBD2, which cannot be checked without DNA. The CDR3 has 16 amino acids. CDR1 is SGHVS, CDR2 FNYEAQ, per germline. The CDR3 spells CASSLVEGSGTGELFF. The full variable domain, with the rest looked up from reference TRBV7-6 and TRBJ2-2, is GAGVSQSPRYKVTKRGQDVALRCDPISGHVSLYWYRQALGQGPEFLTYFNYEAQQDKSGLPNDRFSAERPEGSISTLTIQRTEQRDSAMYRCASSLVEGSGTGELFFGEGSRLTVL.

The CDR3 here is CSVEYIGGRPYEQYF. The chain combines TRBV29-1 with TRBJ2-7. Germline V gene data show CDR1 as SQVTM and CDR2 as ANQGSEA. The CDR3 has 15 amino acids.

The V call is TRBV6-2 or TRBV6-3, the J call TRBJ2-7; TCRdb selects TRBD1, and the lack of DNA leaves this call unchecked. Germline V lookup: CDR1 MNHEY, CDR2 SVGEGT. This CDR3 comprises 15 residues. The CDR3 spells CASILTSRGDDEQYF.

The CDR3: CASSPIADPSYEQYF. The chain carries TRBV7-2 and TRBJ2-7; TCRdb names TRBD2, which stays unverified in the absence of DNA. Germline CDR1 reads SGHTA; CDR2 reads FQGNSA. The CDR3 consists of 15 residues.

The rearrangement links TRBV4-3 to TRBJ2-5; the TCRdb call, TRBD1, lacks DNA for checking. Per the germline V gene, CDR1 is LGHNA and CDR2 is YSLEER. CDR3 length equals 17 residues. This CDR3 is CASSHARDKPYQETQYF.

V usage is TRBV20-1 and J usage is TRBJ2-1; TCRdb calls TRBD2, which cannot be checked without DNA. Germline CDR1 DFQATT, CDR2 SNEGSKA (reference sequence). The CDR3 extends over 12 amino acids. CDR3 region: CSAYGLEDEQFF.

The chain couples TRBV4-2 to TRBJ2-7; TCRdb's D call of TRBD2 is untestable without DNA. Germline V gives CDR1 LGHNA, CDR2 YNFKEQ. The CDR3 consists of 13 residues. The chain's CDR3 is CASSHPLSYEQYF.

The V and J genes are TRBV29-1 and TRBJ2-7. Per germline, CDR1 SQVTM and CDR2 ANQGSEA. The CDR3 is 13 amino acids. CDR3 protein: CSVAGGGAYEQYF.

V is TRBV4-2 and J is TRBJ1-2; TCRdb lists TRBD1, though no DNA is available to test this call. CDR3 size: 14 residues. Germline loops: CDR1 LGHNA, CDR2 YNFKEQ. CDR3 region: CASGERAGDYGYTF.

The chain couples TRBV6-2 or TRBV6-3 to TRBJ2-2. Germline V lookup: CDR1 MNHEY, CDR2 SVGEGT. The CDR3 loop spans 14 amino acids. Here the CDR3 reads CASSYTANTGELFF.

The CDR3 sequence: CASTVAGSGYTF. The genes are TRBV6-5 and TRBJ1-2. Germline-derived CDR1 and CDR2 are MNHEY and SVGAGI. This CDR3 comprises 12 residues.

CDR3 amino acids: CSARATTGPNTGELFF. The rearrangement joins TRBV20-1 to TRBJ2-2; TCRdb calls TRBD1, which cannot be checked without DNA. This CDR3 spans 16 amino acids. The germline V gene encodes CDR1 DFQATT and CDR2 SNEGSKA (reference sequence).

The chain carries TRBV20-1 and TRBJ2-7; the TCRdb call, TRBD2, lacks DNA for checking. CDR3 length equals 14 residues. Germline loops: CDR1 DFQATT, CDR2 SNEGSKA (reference sequence). CDR3 protein: CSARGTSGSYEQYF.

The chain combines TRBV28 with TRBJ2-7; TCRdb proposes TRBD1, but this gene call is untestable without DNA. CDR1 is MDHEN, CDR2 SYDVKM, per germline. This CDR3 contains 16 residues. CDR3 sequence reads: CASSLLGQGARAEQYF.

The J gene is TRBJ2-5, the V gene TRBV4-1; lacking DNA, the TRBD1 call made by TCRdb goes unchecked. Germline loops: CDR1 MGHRA, CDR2 YSYEKL. The CDR3 loop spans 15 amino acids. CDR3 region: CASSQYLTGVETQYF.

This chain uses TRBV25-1 with TRBJ2-5; with no DNA, the TCRdb D assignment of TRBD1 cannot be verified. The CDR3 consists of 19 residues. The germline V gene has CDR1 MGHDK and CDR2 SYGVNS. The CDR3 sequence is CASSNPEGDRGRVVETQYF. Full variable domain (missing parts from reference TRBV25-1 and TRBJ2-5): EADIYQTPRYLVIGTGKKITLECSQTMGHDKMYWYQQDPGMELHLIHYSYGVNSTEKGDLSSESTVSRIRTEHFPLTLESARPSHTSQYLCASSNPEGDRGRVVETQYFGPGTRLLVL.

This chain uses TRBV7-6 with TRBJ2-1; the D call of TRBD1 rests on TCRdb alone, since no DNA is present to check it. The CDR3 loop spans 16 amino acids. Germline V lookup: CDR1 SGHVS, CDR2 FNYEAQ. CDR3 amino acids: CASSLAGQVPYNEQFF. Together with reference TRBV7-6 and TRBJ2-1, the CDR3 gives the full variable domain: GAGVSQSPRYKVTKRGQDVALRCDPISGHVSLYWYRQALGQGPEFLTYFNYEAQQDKSGLPNDRFSAERPEGSISTLTIQRTEQRDSAMYRCASSLAGQVPYNEQFFGPGTRLTVL.

This chain connects TRBV27 to TRBJ2-7; the D gene TCRdb calls, TRBD1, cannot be checked with no DNA. Germline assignment: CDR1 MNHEY and CDR2 SMNVEV (reference sequence). This CDR3 spans 12 amino acids. CDR3 region: CASSLTGYGQYF.

The chain is built from TRBV5-1 and TRBJ1-2; the TCRdb D gene call, TRBD1, has no DNA to confirm it. This CDR3 is built from 14 residues. Per the germline V gene, CDR1 is SGHRS and CDR2 is YFSETQ. The CDR3 sequence: CASSLYRGNYGYTF.

The chain has TRBV5-5 and TRBJ2-7; TCRdb indicates TRBD2, and absent DNA this call remains unverified. The CDR3 extends over 13 amino acids. Germline CDR1 is SGHKS and CDR2 is YYEKEE (reference sequence). This CDR3 reads CASRMTSSYEQYF.